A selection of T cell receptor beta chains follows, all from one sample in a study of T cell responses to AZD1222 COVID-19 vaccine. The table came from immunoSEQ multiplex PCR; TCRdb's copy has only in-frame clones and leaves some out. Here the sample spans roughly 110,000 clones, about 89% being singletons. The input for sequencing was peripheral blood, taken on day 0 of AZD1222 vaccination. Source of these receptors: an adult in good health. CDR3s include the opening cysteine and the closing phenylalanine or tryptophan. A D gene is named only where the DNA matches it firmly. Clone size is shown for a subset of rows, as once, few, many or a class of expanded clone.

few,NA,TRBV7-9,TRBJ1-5,TGTGCCAGCAGCCCCTCTTCGGGGGTTGGACAGCCCCAGCATTTT,CASSPSSGVGQPQHF
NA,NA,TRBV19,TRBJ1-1,TGTGCCAGTAGTAAAGGGTCGGACACTGAAGCTTTCTTT,CASSKGSDTEAFF
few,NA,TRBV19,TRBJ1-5,TGTGCCAGTAGTATAGGAAGGTCGAGGGCAAATCAGCCCCAGCATTTT,CASSIGRSRANQPQHF
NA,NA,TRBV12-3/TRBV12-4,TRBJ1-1,TGTGCCAGCAACAAGATTCCGAACACTGAAGCTTTCTTT,CASNKIPNTEAFF
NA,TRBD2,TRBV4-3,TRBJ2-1,TGCGCCAGCAGCCATGATACCGGGACTAGAAATGAGCAGTTCTTC,CASSHDTGTRNEQFF
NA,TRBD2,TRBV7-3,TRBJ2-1,TGTGCCAGCAGCTTAATGGGACCATCTAGCGGGAGTTTGAATGAGCAGTTCTTC,CASSLMGPSSGSLNEQFF
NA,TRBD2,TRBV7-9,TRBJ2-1,TGTGCCAGCAGTTACTCCGGGACTAGCCGTGATGAGCAGTTCTTC,CASSYSGTSRDEQFF
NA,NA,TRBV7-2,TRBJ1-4,TGTGCCAGCAGCTCGACAGGACAGAATGAAAAACTGTTTTTT,CASSSTGQNEKLFF
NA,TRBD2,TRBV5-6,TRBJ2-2,TGTGCCAGCAGATTAGCGGGATCTGCTTTTTCCGGGGAGCTGTTTTTT,CASRLAGSAFSGELFF
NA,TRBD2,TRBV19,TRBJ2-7,TGTGCCAGTAGTCCCCTTGGCGGGAGCCAACTCTACGAGCAGTACTTC,CASSPLGGSQLYEQYF
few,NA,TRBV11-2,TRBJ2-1,TGTGCCAGCAGCTTAGATCGCGGAGCCCACAATGAGCAGTTCTTC,CASSLDRGAHNEQFF
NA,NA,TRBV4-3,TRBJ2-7,TGCGCCAGCAGCCAAGATGGGCAGGGAAGTGACGAGCAGTACTTC,CASSQDGQGSDEQYF
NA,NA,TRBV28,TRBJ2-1,TGTGCCAGCAGCTACGGCCAGCTAGGGCAGTTCTTC,CASSYGQLGQFF
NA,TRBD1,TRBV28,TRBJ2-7,TGTGCCAGCAGCCTAGGAGGACAGGGGGCTCTCGAGCAGTACTTC,CASSLGGQGALEQYF
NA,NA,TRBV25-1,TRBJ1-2,TGTGCCAGCAGAGGACGGGCAGGGATCTATGGCTACACCTTC,CASRGRAGIYGYTF
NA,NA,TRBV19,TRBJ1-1,TGTGCCAGTAGTAGATTGGGGGGGAACACTGAAGCTTTCTTT,CASSRLGGNTEAFF
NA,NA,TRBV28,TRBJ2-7,TGTGCCAGCAGGATCCTGACAGGCGAGCAGTACTTC,CASRILTGEQYF
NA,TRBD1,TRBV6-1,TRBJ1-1,TGTGCCAGCAGTGAAGGGACAGGGTTGAACACTGAAGCTTTCTTT,CASSEGTGLNTEAFF
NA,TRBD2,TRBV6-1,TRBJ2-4,TGTGCCAGCAGTGAGACCGGACTAGCGGGATCCCCTCTCATTCAGTACTTC,CASSETGLAGSPLIQYF
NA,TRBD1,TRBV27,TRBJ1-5,TGTGCCAGCAGTTTAGTGGGACAGGGCGAGCAGCCCCAGCATTTT,CASSLVGQGEQPQHF
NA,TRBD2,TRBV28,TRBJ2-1,TGTGCCAGCAGTTCCCCCCCCACCGGGACTAGAAATGAGCAGTTCTTC,CASSSPPTGTRNEQFF
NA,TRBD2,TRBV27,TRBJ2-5,TGTGCCAGCAGTAAGGGACTAGCGATTGAGACCCAGTACTTC,CASSKGLAIETQYF
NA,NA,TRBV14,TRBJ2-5,TGTGCCAGCAGCCAAGTCAGGGGAGAGACCCAGTACTTC,CASSQVRGETQYF
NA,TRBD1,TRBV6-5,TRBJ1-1,TGTGCCAGCAGTACTCAACAGGGGAGATACACTGAAGCTTTCTTT,CASSTQQGRYTEAFF
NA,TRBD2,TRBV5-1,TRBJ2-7,TGCGCCAGCAGCGCGGTCCTAGCGGCCTCCTACGAGCAGTACTTC,CASSAVLAASYEQYF
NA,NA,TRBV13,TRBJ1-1,TGTGCCAGCAGCTTAGGCCCGGGGTTGAACACTGAAGCTTTCTTT,CASSLGPGLNTEAFF
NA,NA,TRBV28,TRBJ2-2,TGTGCCAGTACTAGAGGGGCGAACACCGGGGAGCTGTTTTTT,CASTRGANTGELFF
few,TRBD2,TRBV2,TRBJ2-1,TGTGCCAGCAGTCGGACTAGCGCTAAGGATGAGCAGTTCTTC,CASSRTSAKDEQFF
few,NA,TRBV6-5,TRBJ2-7,TGTGCCAGCAGTTACAGTATTTCTAGACAGAACGAGCAGTACTTC,CASSYSISRQNEQYF
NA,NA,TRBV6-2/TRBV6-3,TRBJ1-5,TGTGCCAGCAGTCAGGGAAATAGCAATCAGCCCCAGCATTTT,CASSQGNSNQPQHF
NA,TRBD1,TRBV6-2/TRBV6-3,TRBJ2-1,TGTGCCAGCAGTTCGGGACAGGAATACAATGAGCAGTTCTTC,CASSSGQEYNEQFF
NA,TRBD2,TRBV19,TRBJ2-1,TGTGCCAGTAGTATGACGGGAGGAGCGGTCCGGAATGAGCAGTTCTTC,CASSMTGGAVRNEQFF
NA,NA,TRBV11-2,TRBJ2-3,TGTGCCAGTAATTCGGGTGGAGATACGCAGTATTTT,CASNSGGDTQYF
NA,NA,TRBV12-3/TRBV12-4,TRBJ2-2,TGTGCCAGCAGTTTCTACGGGGAGCTGTTTTTT,CASSFYGELFF
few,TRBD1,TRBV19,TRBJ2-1,TGTGCCAGTAGCGGGACAGCGAACAATGAGCAGTTCTTC,CASSGTANNEQFF
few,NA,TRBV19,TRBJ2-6,TGTGCCAGTAGTATAGGAGGCTCTGGGGCCAACGTCCTGACTTTC,CASSIGGSGANVLTF
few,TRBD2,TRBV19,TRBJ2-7,TGTGCCAGTAGTTCCGGGACTAGCGGGTCTATCATCTACGAGCAGTACTTC,CASSSGTSGSIIYEQYF
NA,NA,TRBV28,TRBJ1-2,TGTGCCAGCAGTTCCCCCCGACAGCCTAACTATGGCTACACCTTC,CASSSPRQPNYGYTF
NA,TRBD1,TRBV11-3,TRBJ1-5,TGTGCCAGCAGCTTAGCTCCGGACAGGCAGGGGGATCAGCCCCAGCATTTT,CASSLAPDRQGDQPQHF
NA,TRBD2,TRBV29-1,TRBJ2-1,TGCAGCGCCAGAGGAGCGGGAGGGTACAATGAGCAGTTCTTC,CSARGAGGYNEQFF
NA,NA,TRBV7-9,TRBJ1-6,TGTGCCAGCAGCTCGCCCTCCTATAATTCACCCCTCCACTTT,CASSSPSYNSPLHF
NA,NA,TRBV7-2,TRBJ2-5,TGTGCCAGCAGCTTCTCACAGGGAGGCGAGACCCAGTACTTC,CASSFSQGGETQYF
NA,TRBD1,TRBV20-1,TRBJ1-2,TGCAGTGCGGACAGGGACGGCTACACCTTC,CSADRDGYTF
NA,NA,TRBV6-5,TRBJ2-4,TGTGCCAGCAGTACACAGGGAACTGGGGGTGGCATTCAGTACTTC,CASSTQGTGGGIQYF
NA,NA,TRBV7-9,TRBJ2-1,TGTGCCAGCAGCAAGGACGGGGGTACCTACAATGAGCAGTTCTTC,CASSKDGGTYNEQFF